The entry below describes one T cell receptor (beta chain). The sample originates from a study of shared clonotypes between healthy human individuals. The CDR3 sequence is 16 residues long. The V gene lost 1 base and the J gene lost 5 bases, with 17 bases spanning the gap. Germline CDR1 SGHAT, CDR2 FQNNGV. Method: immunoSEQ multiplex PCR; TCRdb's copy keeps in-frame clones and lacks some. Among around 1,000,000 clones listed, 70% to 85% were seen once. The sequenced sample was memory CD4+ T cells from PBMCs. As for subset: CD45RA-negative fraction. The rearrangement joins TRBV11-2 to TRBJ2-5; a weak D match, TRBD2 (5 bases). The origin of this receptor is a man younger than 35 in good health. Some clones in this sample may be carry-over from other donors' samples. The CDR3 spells CASSLAVSASRETQYF. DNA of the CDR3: TGTGCCAGCAGCTTAGCGGTTTCGGCTAGCAGGGAGACCCAGTACTTC. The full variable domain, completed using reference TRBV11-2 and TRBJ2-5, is EAGVAQSPRYKIIEKRQSVAFWCNPISGHATLYWYQQILGQGPKLLIQFQNNGVVDDSQLPKDRFSAERLKGVDSTLKIQPAKLEDSAVYLCASSLAVSASRETQYFGPGTRLLVL.